This T cell receptor (beta chain) was identified in a study of blood T cell repertoires in COVID-19. Study-level information: Whether acute or convalescent, the COVID-19 samples came from the United States, Italy and Spain.

Produced via immunoSEQ multiplex PCR; TCRdb's table is partial and in-frame only. Here the sample spans roughly 80,000 clones, about 92% being singletons. The CDR3 extends over 15 amino acids. Trimming took 2 bases from V and 0 from J; bases not matched to a gene: 0. Per the germline V gene, CDR1 is SGHTA and CDR2 is FQGNSA. The sample comprised peripheral blood. The V gene is TRBV7-2, the J gene TRBJ2-2; 7 nucleotides match TRBD1. The source of this sequence is an elderly woman with active or convalescent COVID-19. For the CDR3, the DNA is TGTGCCAGCAGCTTACAGGGGGCGAACACCGGGGAGCTGTTTTTT. This translates into CASSLQGANTGELFF.